The 24 T cell receptor beta chains reported below all come from one sample, sequenced in a study of control samples from healthy donors and cancer patients. Repertoires were generated with immunoSEQ multiplex PCR, while TCRdb's copy carries only in-frame clones and drops some. The sample carries under 15,000 clones, 94% recorded once. The sample taken for sequencing was PBMCs. The receptors were sampled from a man aged 70 or older with head and neck cancer.

V usage is TRBV27 and J usage is TRBJ1-4; D remains unclear. The CDR3 is 15 amino acids. Per the germline V gene, CDR1 is MNHEY and CDR2 is SMNVEV (reference sequence). Between the trimmed V and J ends, which lost 3 bases and 4 bases, there was a span of 12 bases. CDR3 sequence: CASSFRRRINEKLFF. The CDR3 DNA reads as TGTGCCAGCAGTTTCCGACGGAGGATTAATGAAAAACTGTTTTTT.

As concerns this clone: One end of the junction does not line up with germline, which may come from a read error. V usage is TRBV27 and J usage is TRBJ2-1, with D perhaps matching TRBD1 (5 bases). The germline V gene encodes CDR1 MNHEY and CDR2 SMNVEV (reference sequence). The CDR3 consists of 15 residues. The chain's CDR3 is CAGSLRGPTNNEQFF. CDR3 nucleotides: TGTGCCGGCAGTTTAAGGGGCCCTACTAACAATGAGCAGTTCTTC.

The V call is TRBV18, the J call TRBJ2-5; D ambiguous. V was pared by 3 bases and J by 4 bases, with 12 bases between. The CDR3 extends over 14 amino acids. Germline loops: CDR1 KGHSH, CDR2 LQKENI. The CDR3 nucleotides read TGTGCCAGCTCACCTGGAGCAGGACGAGAGACCCAGTACTTC. Translation gives CASSPGAGRETQYF.

The V gene is TRBV3-1 (or the pseudogene TRBV3-2), the J gene TRBJ2-3; 7 bases are a match to TRBD2. The CDR3 runs to 15 residues. Trimming removed 1 base from V and 0 bases from J; junction bases left unmatched: 1. Germline V gene lookup returns CDR1 LGHDT and CDR2 YNNKEL (reference sequence). The CDR3 DNA sequence: TGTGCCAGCAGCCAAGGGGACTATAGCACAGATACGCAGTATTTT. Encoded protein: CASSQGDYSTDTQYF.

V gene TRBV7-8 combines with J gene TRBJ2-3; D is ambiguous. Germline CDR1 SGHVS, CDR2 FQNEAQ. The CDR3 is 14 amino acids. V dropped 0 bases and J dropped 0 bases, with 4 bases sitting between them. DNA of the CDR3: TGTGCCAGCAGCTTAGCTGTCAGCACAGATACGCAGTATTTT. As protein: CASSLAVSTDTQYF.

J is TRBJ2-3 and V is TRBV6-5; no firm D call. CDR1 and CDR2 from the germline V gene are MNHEY and SVGAGI. CDR3 length equals 14 residues. V was clipped by 7 bases and J by 2 bases, with 13 bases between them. For the CDR3, the DNA is TGTGCCAGCACACTACGGGTGCCCACAGATACGCAGTATTTT. Protein sequence: CASTLRVPTDTQYF.

The chain links TRBV11-2 to TRBJ1-2; D remains ambiguous. V lost 4 bases and J 3 bases, leaving 9 bases between the germline ends. The CDR3 has 13 amino acids. In germline, CDR1 is SGHAT, CDR2 FQNNGV. Here the CDR3 reads CASSSGVYYGYTF. In DNA, the CDR3 is TGTGCCAGCAGCTCCGGAGTTTACTATGGCTACACCTTC.

This chain joins TRBV6-5 and TRBJ2-2; D not certain. The CDR3 runs 13 residues. Germline CDR1 is MNHEY and CDR2 is SVGAGI. V gave up 1 base and J gave up 8 bases, with 8 bases separating them. The chain's CDR3 is CASSYWIWGELFF. The CDR3, as DNA: TGTGCCAGCAGTTACTGGATTTGGGGGGAGCTGTTTTTT.

The table lists this clone with a count of one. The CDR3 reads CASSVAPGADTQYF. The CDR3 coding sequence is TGTGCCAGCAGCGTAGCCCCGGGGGCAGATACGCAGTATTTT. This chain joins TRBV9 and TRBJ2-3, with TRBD2 as a possible D gene (6 bases). This CDR3 is 14 amino acids long. In germline, CDR1 is SGDLS, CDR2 YYNGEE. V gave up 0 bases and J gave up 4 bases, with 9 bases separating them.

The rearrangement joins TRBV27 to TRBJ1-1, with no clear D. Per the germline V gene, CDR1 is MNHEY and CDR2 is SMNVEV (reference sequence). The germline V and J ends were trimmed by 6 bases and 2 bases, with 16 bases remaining between them. This CDR3 comprises 15 residues. CDR3 protein: CASRDRVRFNTEAFF. The CDR3 DNA reads as TGTGCCAGCAGGGACCGGGTTAGGTTCAACACTGAAGCTTTCTTT.

This clone has only one observation. This sequence joins TRBV6-6 and TRBJ1-1; D may be TRBD1 (6 bases). The CDR3 loop spans 13 amino acids. The ends were cut back, 4 bases at V and 8 bases at J, with 14 bases in the middle. CDR1 is MNHNY, CDR2 SVGAGI, per germline (reference sequence). CDR3 residues: CASSSLPQGEAFF. The CDR3 region has the DNA TGTGCCAGCAGTTCCCTACCCCAGGGGGAAGCTTTCTTT.

This rearrangement joins TRBV9 to TRBJ1-1; weak D call: TRBD1 (5 bases). V was pared by 4 bases and J by 5 bases, with 18 bases between. Germline CDR1 SGDLS, CDR2 YYNGEE. The CDR3 loop spans 15 amino acids. The DNA for the CDR3 is TGTGCCAGCAGCTCCGGGGAGGGGTTGCGGACTGAAGCTTTCTTT. This gives the protein CASSSGEGLRTEAFF.

V gene TRBV29-1 combines with J gene TRBJ1-3; D remains unclear. The CDR3 loop spans 13 amino acids. Germline CDR1 is SQVTM and CDR2 is ANQGSEA. V was pared by 4 bases and J by 8 bases, with 15 bases between. The CDR3: CSVGRALGDTIYF. In DNA, the CDR3 is TGCAGCGTTGGTAGGGCTTTGGGTGACACCATATATTTT.

V and J are TRBV19 and TRBJ2-1; 9 nucleotides align to TRBD2. The CDR3 is 16 residues long. Trimming removed 4 bases from V and 3 bases from J; junction bases left unmatched: 7. Germline CDR1 reads LNHDA; CDR2 reads SQIVND (reference sequence). The CDR3 is CASSRVAGDLYNEQFF. CDR3 bases: TGTGCCAGTAGTAGGGTAGCGGGGGATCTCTACAATGAGCAGTTCTTC.

This sequence joins TRBV30 and TRBJ2-7; TRBD1 aligns across 8 bases. Germline CDR1 is GTSNPN and CDR2 is SVGIG (reference sequence). This CDR3 region has 13 residues. V trimming: 0 bases; J trimming: 4 bases; junction bases outside the gene matches: 2. The CDR3 DNA follows: TGTGCCTGGAGTGTAACAGGGGGGTACGAGCAGTACTTC. Translation gives CAWSVTGGYEQYF. Together with reference TRBV30 and TRBJ2-7, the CDR3 gives the full variable domain: SQTIHQWPATLVQPVGSPLSLECTVEGTSNPNLYWYRQAAGRGLQLLFYSVGIGQISSEVPQNLSASRPQDRQFILSSKKLLLSDSGFYLCAWSVTGGYEQYFGPGTRLTVT.

The CDR3 sequence: CASSQGEALLRPQHF. As DNA, the CDR3 is TGCGCCAGCAGCCAAGGGGAGGCCCTTTTAAGGCCCCAGCATTTT. The chain joins TRBV4-1 to TRBJ1-5; D ambiguous. The CDR3 totals 15 residues. V lost 1 base and J 9 bases, leaving 16 bases between the germline ends. Germline V gene sequence: CDR1 MGHRA, CDR2 YSYEKL.

The V gene is TRBV2, the J gene TRBJ1-1; D call uncertain. The CDR3 totals 13 residues. Germline CDR1 is SNHLY and CDR2 is FYNNEI. V was cut by 4 bases and J by 1 base, with 7 bases left in between. CDR3 bases: TGTGCCAGCAGTGTTGCCAGGAACACTGAAGCTTTCTTT. Protein sequence: CASSVARNTEAFF.

The chain recombines TRBV11-2 with TRBJ2-5, with D unclear. The length of the CDR3 is 12 residues. V shed 5 bases and J shed 2 bases, with 6 bases lying between them. Germline assignment: CDR1 SGHAT and CDR2 FQNNGV. CDR3 nucleotides: TGTGCCAGCAGCCAGGTTCAAGAGACCCAGTACTTC. Amino acids: CASSQVQETQYF. Full variable domain (outside the CDR3, taken from reference TRBV11-2 and TRBJ2-5): EAGVAQSPRYKIIEKRQSVAFWCNPISGHATLYWYQQILGQGPKLLIQFQNNGVVDDSQLPKDRFSAERLKGVDSTLKIQPAKLEDSAVYLCASSQVQETQYFGPGTRLLVL.

This rearrangement joins TRBV12-3 or TRBV12-4 to TRBJ2-3; 9 bases fit TRBD2. The CDR3 contains 13 residues. After removal of 6 bases from V and 4 bases from J, the junction contained 2 bases not matched to a gene. CDR3 in amino acids: CASRRGGADTQYF. In DNA form, the CDR3 reads TGTGCCAGCAGGCGGGGGGGTGCAGATACGCAGTATTTT.

The chain employs TRBV5-1 and TRBJ1-1; tentatively, D is TRBD1 (6 bases). Looked up from germline, CDR1 is SGHRS and CDR2 is YFSETQ. CDR3 size: 15 residues. Trimming removed 4 bases from V and 1 base from J, with 14 bases in between. The CDR3 nucleotides are TGCGCCAGCAGCCCCACCAGGGGCGAGAACACTGAAGCTTTCTTT. It is translated as CASSPTRGENTEAFF.

The chain couples TRBV6-5 to TRBJ2-7; TRBD1 aligns across 8 bases. V lost 6 bases and J lost 5; bases outside the gene matches: 6. The CDR3 has 13 amino acids. Germline V gene sequence: CDR1 MNHEY, CDR2 SVGAGI. The CDR3 DNA reads as TGTGCCAGCAGGGAGACAGGGGCCGACGAGCAGTACTTC. This sequence encodes CASRETGADEQYF.

The chain joins TRBV18 to TRBJ2-7; 8 bases are a match to TRBD1. CDR3 size: 15 residues. V lost 3 bases to trimming and J lost 1 base; unmatched junction nucleotides: 5. The germline V gene encodes CDR1 KGHSH and CDR2 LQKENI. The CDR3 coding sequence is TGTGCCAGCTCACCCGGGGGACAGGAATCCTACGAGCAGTACTTC. This codes for CASSPGGQESYEQYF.

The rearrangement uses TRBV3-1 (or the pseudogene TRBV3-2) and TRBJ2-7; D remains ambiguous. Trimming stripped 1 base from V and 0 bases from J, with 7 bases between. Germline lookup yields CDR1 LGHDT and CDR2 YNNKEL (reference sequence). This CDR3 contains 14 residues. CDR3 loop: CASSQADISYEQYF. DNA of the CDR3: TGTGCCAGCAGCCAAGCTGACATCTCCTACGAGCAGTACTTC.

The J gene is TRBJ2-5, the V gene TRBV19; 10 bases fit TRBD1. This CDR3 spans 14 amino acids. V lost 7 bases and J lost 7; bases outside the gene matches: 9. CDR1 and CDR2 (germline): LNHDA, SQIVND (reference sequence). The CDR3 region is CASKRQGAWGTQYF. The CDR3, as DNA: TGTGCCAGTAAACGACAGGGGGCTTGGGGGACCCAGTACTTC.